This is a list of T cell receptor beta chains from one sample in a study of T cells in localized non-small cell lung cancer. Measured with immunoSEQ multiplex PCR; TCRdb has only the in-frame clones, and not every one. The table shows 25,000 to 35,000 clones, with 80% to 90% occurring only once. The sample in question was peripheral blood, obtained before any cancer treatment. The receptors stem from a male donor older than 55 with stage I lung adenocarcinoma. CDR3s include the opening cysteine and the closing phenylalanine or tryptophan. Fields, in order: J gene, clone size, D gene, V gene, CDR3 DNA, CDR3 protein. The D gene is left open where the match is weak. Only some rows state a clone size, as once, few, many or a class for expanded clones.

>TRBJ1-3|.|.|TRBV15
TGTGCCACCAGCAGAGCTGCTCTCTCTGGAAACACCATATATTTT
CATSRAALSGNTIYF
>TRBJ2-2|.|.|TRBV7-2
TGTGCCAGCAGTCGTGACTTGGGCACGAACACCGGGGAGCTGTTTTTT
CASSRDLGTNTGELFF
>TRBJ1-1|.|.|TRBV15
TGTGCCACCAGCAGAGATCTGAGCGGAGCCGGTGAAGCTTTCTTT
CATSRDLSGAGEAFF
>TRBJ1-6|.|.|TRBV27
TGTGCCAGCACCAATACAGGGAGCTCCTATAATTCACCCCTCCACTTT
CASTNTGSSYNSPLHF
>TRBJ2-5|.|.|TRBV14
TGTGCCAGCAGCCAGGATTGGGGAGGCGAGACCCAGTACTTC
CASSQDWGGETQYF
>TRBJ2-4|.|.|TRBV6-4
TGTGCCAGCAGTGACGCCGGGTTAGCCAAAAACATTCAGTACTTC
CASSDAGLAKNIQYF
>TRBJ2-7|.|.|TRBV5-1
TGCGCCAGCAGCCGCGTGGTGGCACGGAACTACGAGCAGTACTTC
CASSRVVARNYEQYF
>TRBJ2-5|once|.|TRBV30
TGTGCCTGGAGTGTAGGAGAGACCCAGTACTTC
CAWSVGETQYF
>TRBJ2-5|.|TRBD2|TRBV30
TGTGCCTGGAGGCCCGCCGGGACTAGCGTGACCCAGTACTTC
CAWRPAGTSVTQYF
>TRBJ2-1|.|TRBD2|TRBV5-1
TGCGCCAGCAGCTTCAGCGGGGGTCACAATGAGCAGTTCTTC
CASSFSGGHNEQFF
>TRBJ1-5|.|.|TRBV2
TGTGCCAGCCAGGGGCCCGAGGTGAGTGGTCAGCCCCAGCATTTT
CASQGPEVSGQPQHF
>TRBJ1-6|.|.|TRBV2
TGTGCCAGCAGTGAACTAAACAGCCAAAATTCACCCCTCCACTTT
CASSELNSQNSPLHF
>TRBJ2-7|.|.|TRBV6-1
TGTGCCAGCAGTGTGGGCTACGAGCAGTACTTC
CASSVGYEQYF
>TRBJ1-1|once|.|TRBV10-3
TGTGCCATCAGTGAGCTGGCCGAGGGGGGAGCTTTCTTT
CAISELAEGGAFF
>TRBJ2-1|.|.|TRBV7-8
TGTGCCAGCAGCTTAGAGGGGTCGAGCTCCTACAATGAGCAGTTCTTC
CASSLEGSSSYNEQFF
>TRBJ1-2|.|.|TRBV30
TGTGCCTGGGCCCCGGGGACGGGGGGCTACACCTTC
CAWAPGTGGYTF
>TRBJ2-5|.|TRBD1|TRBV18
TGTGCCAGCTCACGGCAGGGGGACCGACAGGAGACCCAGTACTTC
CASSRQGDRQETQYF
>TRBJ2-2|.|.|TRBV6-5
TGTGCCAGCAGTTACGGGATGGGGGGCACCGGGGAGCTGTTTTTT
CASSYGMGGTGELFF
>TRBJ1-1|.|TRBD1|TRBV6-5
TGTGCCAGCAGTTACAGGACAGGGAATGAAGCTTTCTTT
CASSYRTGNEAFF
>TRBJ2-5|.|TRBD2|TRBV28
TGTGCCACCAAACCCGGGGGGGCCAGGGAGACCCAGTACTTC
CATKPGGARETQYF
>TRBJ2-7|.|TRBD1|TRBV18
TGTGCCAGCTCACCAAGTACAGGGGGCCACGCCGAGCAGTACTTC
CASSPSTGGHAEQYF
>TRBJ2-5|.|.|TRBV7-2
TGTGCCAGCAGCTTAGGAGGGGGGCGCCGGACGGGGACCCAGTACTTC
CASSLGGGRRTGTQYF
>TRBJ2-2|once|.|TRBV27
TGTGCCAGCATCTCTAACGGTCATTTGGACACCGGGGAGCTGTTTTTT
CASISNGHLDTGELFF
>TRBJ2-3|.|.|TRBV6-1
TGTGCCAGCAGTGAAGAAGGTAGATCTACAGATACGCAGTATTTT
CASSEEGRSTDTQYF
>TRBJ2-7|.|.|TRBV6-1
TGTGCCAGCAGTGAAGCGTCTAGGGTCTACGAGCAGTACTTC
CASSEASRVYEQYF
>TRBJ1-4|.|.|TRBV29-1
TGCAGCGCCAAGGACGTAACTAATGAAAAACTGTTTTTT
CSAKDVTNEKLFF
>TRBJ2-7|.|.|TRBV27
TGTGCCAGCAGACCATCTCTTGGCTACGAGCAGTACTTC
CASRPSLGYEQYF
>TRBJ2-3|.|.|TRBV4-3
TGCGCCAGCAGCCAAGAGTATCGGTACACAGATACGCAGTATTTT
CASSQEYRYTDTQYF
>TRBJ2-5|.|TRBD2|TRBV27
TGTGCCAGCAGTCCAGCGGGGGGTGAGACCCAGTACTTC
CASSPAGGETQYF